This T cell receptor beta chain was found in a study of shared clonotypes between healthy human individuals. Regarding the study as a whole: Clonotype sharing among donors, it was expected, would be affected by sequencing depth.

Some clones are missing from TCRdb's copy, which holds only in-frame ones; the method was immunoSEQ multiplex PCR. The repertoire holds roughly 480,000 clones, 65% to 80% seen once, with roughly 12% in the top ten. V lost 0 bases and J lost 1; bases outside the gene matches: 8. CDR3 size: 17 residues. From germline, CDR1 is SGHTA and CDR2 FQGTGA. Concerning this clone: No antigen is known for it.

The clonotype comes from a woman in her 40s in good health. Some clones in this sample may be carry-over from other donors' samples. The sequenced sample was PBMCs. J is TRBJ2-5 and V is TRBV7-3; 7 positions agree with TRBD1. This chain's CDR3 is CASSLTGGSNAQETQYF. The CDR3 DNA is TGTGCCAGCAGCTTAACAGGGGGCTCAAACGCCCAAGAGACCCAGTACTTC. Full variable domain (rest looked up from reference TRBV7-3 and TRBJ2-5): GAGVSQTPSNKVTEKGKYVELRCDPISGHTALYWYRQSLGQGPEFLIYFQGTGAADDSGLPNDRFFAVRPEGSVSTLKIQRTERGDSAVYLCASSLTGGSNAQETQYFGPGTRLLVL.